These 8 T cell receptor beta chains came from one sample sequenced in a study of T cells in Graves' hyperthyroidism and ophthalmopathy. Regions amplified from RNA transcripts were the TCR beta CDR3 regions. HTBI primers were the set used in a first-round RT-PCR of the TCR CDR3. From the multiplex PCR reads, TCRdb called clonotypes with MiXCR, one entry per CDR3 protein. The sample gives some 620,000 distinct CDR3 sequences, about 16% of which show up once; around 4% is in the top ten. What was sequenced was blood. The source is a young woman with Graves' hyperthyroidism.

The CDR3 DNA reads TGTGCCAGCAGTTCCCTGGACCTGTACTTGGTTTCCTACAATGAGCAGTTCTTC. It is translated as CASSSLDLYLVSYNEQFF. The V gene is TRBV6-2 or TRBV6-3, the J gene TRBJ2-1; no clear D gene. The germline CDR1 and CDR2 sequences are MNHEY and SVGEGT. Deletions cut 4 bases from V and 1 base from J, with 20 bases between. The CDR3 is made up of 18 amino acids.

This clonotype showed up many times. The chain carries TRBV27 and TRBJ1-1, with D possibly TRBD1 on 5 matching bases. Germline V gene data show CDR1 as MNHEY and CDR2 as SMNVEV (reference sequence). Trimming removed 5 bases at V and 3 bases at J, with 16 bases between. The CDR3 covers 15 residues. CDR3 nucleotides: TGTGCCAGCAGTGGGGCAGGGATCGGGGACACTGAAGCTTTCTTT. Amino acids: CASSGAGIGDTEAFF.

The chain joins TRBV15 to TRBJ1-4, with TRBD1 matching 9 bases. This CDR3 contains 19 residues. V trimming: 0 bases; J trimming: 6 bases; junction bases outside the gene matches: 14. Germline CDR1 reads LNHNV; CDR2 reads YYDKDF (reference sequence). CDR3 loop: CATSRDLNSPGQGYEKLFF. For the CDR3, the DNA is TGTGCCACCAGCAGAGATTTAAATAGTCCGGGACAGGGTTATGAAAAACTGTTTTTT. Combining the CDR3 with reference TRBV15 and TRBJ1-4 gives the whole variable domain DAMVIQNPRYQVTQFGKPVTLSCSQTLNHNVMYWYQQKSSQAPKLLFHYYDKDFNNEADTPDNFQSRRPNTSFCFLDIRSPGLGDTAMYLCATSRDLNSPGQGYEKLFFGSGTQLSVL.

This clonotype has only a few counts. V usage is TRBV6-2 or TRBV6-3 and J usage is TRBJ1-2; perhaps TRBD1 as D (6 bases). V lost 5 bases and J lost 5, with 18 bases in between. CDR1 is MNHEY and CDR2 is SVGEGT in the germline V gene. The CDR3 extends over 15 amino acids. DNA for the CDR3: TGTGCCAGCAGTCGTGATCCGACGACAGGATATGGCTACACCTTC. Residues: CASSRDPTTGYGYTF.

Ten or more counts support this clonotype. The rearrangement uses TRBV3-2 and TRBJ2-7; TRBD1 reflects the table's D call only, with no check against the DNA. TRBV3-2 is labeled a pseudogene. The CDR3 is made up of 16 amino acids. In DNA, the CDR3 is TGTGCCAGCAGCCATATAGGGGGCGAACCCTCCTACGAGCAGTACTTC. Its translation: CASSHIGGEPSYEQYF.

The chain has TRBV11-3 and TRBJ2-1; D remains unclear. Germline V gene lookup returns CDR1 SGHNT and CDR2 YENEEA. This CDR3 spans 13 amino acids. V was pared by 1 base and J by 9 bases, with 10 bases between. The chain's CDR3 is CASSLGGRAEQFF. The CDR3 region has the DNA TGTGCCAGCAGCTTAGGGGGTCGGGCTGAGCAGTTCTTC.

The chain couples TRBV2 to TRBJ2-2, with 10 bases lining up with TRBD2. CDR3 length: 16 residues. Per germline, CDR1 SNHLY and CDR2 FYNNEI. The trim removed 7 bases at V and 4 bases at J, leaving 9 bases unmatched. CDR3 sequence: CASMGVAGGGTGELFF. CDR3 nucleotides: TGTGCCAGCATGGGGGTAGCGGGAGGTGGCACCGGGGAGCTGTTTTTT.

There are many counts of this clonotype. CDR3 DNA sequence: TGTGCCAGCAGCTGGGGGGGCCCCTCTGAGACCCAGTACTTC. The encoded protein is CASSWGGPSETQYF. The rearrangement links TRBV7-8 to TRBJ2-5; TRBD2 is a possible D gene (7 bases). CDR1 is SGHVS, CDR2 FQNEAQ, per germline. The V and J ends lost 4 bases and 5 bases respectively, with 14 bases between them. This CDR3 spans 14 amino acids.